The 21 T cell receptor beta chains listed next were all sequenced from one sample in a study of T cell responses to AZD1222 COVID-19 vaccine. Sequenced by immunoSEQ multiplex PCR; TCRdb stores in-frame clones only, minus some. Among about 130,000 clones listed, roughly 84% were seen once. The sample consisted of peripheral blood, taken on day 0 of AZD1222 vaccination. Receptor source: an adult in good health.

J is TRBJ2-1 and V is TRBV18; D is unresolved. The CDR3 has 14 residues. From germline, CDR1 is KGHSH and CDR2 LQKENI. The V and J ends lost 0 bases and 4 bases respectively, with 7 bases between them. CDR3 sequence: CASSPPVRYNEQFF. CDR3 coding DNA: TGTGCCAGCTCACCACCGGTCCGGTACAATGAGCAGTTCTTC.

J is TRBJ1-4 and V is TRBV7-2; the D gene is possibly TRBD1 (6 bases). CDR1 is SGHTA, CDR2 FQGNSA, per germline. V lost 1 base, J lost 8 bases, and 11 bases lay in between. The CDR3 has 14 amino acids. CDR3 nucleotides: TGTGCCAGCAGCTTAGGGGGGCTGAGGGAAAAACTGTTTTTT. Translation gives CASSLGGLREKLFF.

The chain employs TRBV6-6 and TRBJ1-5; D uncertain. There are 16 residues in the CDR3. Trimming took 6 bases from V and 3 from J, leaving 18 bases between them. Germline V gene lookup returns CDR1 MNHNY and CDR2 SVGAGI (reference sequence). CDR3 residues: CASSLPGGSPNQPQHF. CDR3 nucleotides: TGTGCCAGCAGCCTACCGGGTGGCAGCCCCAATCAGCCCCAGCATTTT.

The CDR3 DNA follows: TGCGCCAGCATAGCGGGGCCGAGCTCCTACGAGCAGTACTTC. Encoded protein: CASIAGPSSYEQYF. The chain carries TRBV5-1 and TRBJ2-7; 8 nucleotides agree with TRBD2. V lost 6 bases to trimming and J lost 0 bases; unmatched junction nucleotides: 5. Germline values: CDR1 SGHRS, CDR2 YFSETQ. This CDR3 contains 14 residues. The variable domain in full, with the rest retrieved from reference TRBV5-1 and TRBJ2-7, is KAGVTQTPRYLIKTRGQQVTLSCSPISGHRSVSWYQQTPGQGLQFLFEYFSETQRNKGNFPGRFSGRQFSNSRSEMNVSTLELGDSALYLCASIAGPSSYEQYFGPGTRLTVT.

This rearrangement joins TRBV6-5 to TRBJ1-2; no definite D call. Trimming shortened V by 6 bases and J by 2 bases, and 16 bases separated the two germline ends. The CDR3 has 15 residues. The germline V gene has CDR1 MNHEY and CDR2 SVGAGI. CDR3 nucleotides: TGTGCCAGCAGATTTACTCAGCGGGCCAACTATGGCTACACCTTC. Its translation: CASRFTQRANYGYTF.

The chain carries TRBV9 and TRBJ1-2; maybe TRBD1 (6 bases). V was shortened by 3 bases and J by 2 bases, with 14 bases between the two germline ends. Germline values: CDR1 SGDLS, CDR2 YYNGEE. This CDR3 is 15 amino acids long. The CDR3 loop is CASSAQGLSNYGYTF. The CDR3, as DNA: TGTGCCAGCAGCGCACAGGGCCTCTCAAACTATGGCTACACCTTC.

V is TRBV6-2 or TRBV6-3 and J is TRBJ1-5; D call uncertain. Trimming took off 5 bases at V and 1 base at J, with 3 bases between the two ends. This CDR3 is 12 amino acids long. Looked up from germline, CDR1 is MNHEY and CDR2 is SVGEGT. The CDR3 spells CASSISNQPQHF. The DNA for the CDR3 is TGTGCCAGCAGTATAAGCAATCAGCCCCAGCATTTT.

The table lists this clone with a count of one. V gene TRBV5-1 combines with J gene TRBJ1-1, with TRBD1 as a possible D gene (5 bases). Germline CDR1 reads SGHRS; CDR2 reads YFSETQ. Trimming cost V 2 bases and J 7 bases, with 12 bases left between them. The CDR3 has 13 amino acids. CDR3 sequence (DNA): TGCGCCAGCAGCTTACAAGGGGAAGGTGAAGCTTTCTTT. Its protein product is CASSLQGEGEAFF.

The genes are TRBV27 and TRBJ1-6; 7 bases agree with TRBD1. This CDR3 is 16 amino acids long. Losses at the gene ends were 2 bases for V and 7 bases for J; bases not matched to a gene: 8. Germline V gene sequence: CDR1 MNHEY, CDR2 SMNVEV (reference sequence). CDR3 loop: CASSLRLPGQNSPLHF. The CDR3, as DNA: TGTGCCAGCAGTTTACGGCTACCGGGACAGAATTCACCCCTCCACTTT.

The chain uses TRBV6-2 or TRBV6-3 and TRBJ1-2; the D gene is possibly TRBD1 (5 bases). This CDR3 is built from 14 residues. The V end was cut by 5 bases, the J end by 3 bases, with 13 bases between. Germline loops: CDR1 MNHEY, CDR2 SVGEGT. The CDR3 nucleotides are TGTGCCAGCAGTACGACTCAGGGCGACTATGGCTACACCTTC. Translated, it gives CASSTTQGDYGYTF.

The chain has TRBV7-9 and TRBJ1-5; tentatively, D is TRBD1 (5 bases). V shed 6 bases and J shed 3 bases, with 9 bases lying between them. The CDR3 runs 13 residues. CDR1 and CDR2 from the germline V gene are SEHNR and FQNEAQ (reference sequence). In nucleotides, the CDR3 is TGTGCCAGCAGGGCGGGGGACAATCAGCCCCAGCATTTT. This sequence encodes CASRAGDNQPQHF.

This rearrangement joins TRBV6-2 or TRBV6-3 to TRBJ1-4, with a weak D call TRBD1 (6 bases). V lost 0 bases to trimming and J lost 6 bases, with 11 bases between them. CDR1 is MNHEY and CDR2 is SVGEGT in the germline V gene. The CDR3 runs 15 residues. This chain's CDR3 is CASSYSGTSDEKLFF. In DNA, the CDR3 is TGTGCCAGCAGTTACTCCGGGACATCCGATGAAAAACTGTTTTTT.

The genes are TRBV28 and TRBJ1-2; perhaps TRBD1 as D (6 bases). CDR3 size: 16 residues. Trimming pared 7 bases from V and 6 bases from J, leaving 24 bases between. CDR1 and CDR2 (germline): MDHEN, SYDVKM. Written as DNA, the CDR3 is TGTGCCAGCATCCTATCGACCGGGACATCAGGCGATGGCTACACCTTC. Its protein is CASILSTGTSGDGYTF.

V and J are TRBV3-1 (or the pseudogene TRBV3-2) and TRBJ1-2; D remains ambiguous. V dropped 0 bases and J dropped 7 bases, with 12 bases sitting between them. The CDR3 covers 14 residues. The germline V gene has CDR1 LGHDT and CDR2 YNNKEL (reference sequence). CDR3 sequence: CASSQDGPGGGYTF. In DNA form, the CDR3 reads TGTGCCAGCAGCCAAGATGGGCCGGGAGGTGGCTACACCTTC.

This chain joins TRBV2 and TRBJ2-3; possible D gene TRBD2, 6 bases. V gave up 6 bases and J gave up 3 bases, with 28 bases separating them. Germline assignment: CDR1 SNHLY and CDR2 FYNNEI. The CDR3 loop spans 19 amino acids. CDR3 protein: CASRDNRGTLELMTDTQYF. CDR3 coding DNA: TGTGCCAGCAGAGACAACCGGGGGACTCTAGAATTGATGACAGATACGCAGTATTTT. The entire variable domain, with the rest obtained from reference TRBV2 and TRBJ2-3, is as follows: EPEVTQTPSHQVTQMGQEVILRCVPISNHLYFYWYRQILGQKVEFLVSFYNNEISEKSEIFDDQFSVERPDGSNFTLKIRSTKLEDSAMYFCASRDNRGTLELMTDTQYFGPGTRLTVL.

The rearrangement uses TRBV7-2 and TRBJ1-1; D is possibly TRBD1 (5 bases). This CDR3 spans 15 amino acids. Germline V gives CDR1 SGHTA, CDR2 FQGNSA. V dropped 0 bases and J dropped 0 bases, with 8 bases sitting between them. CDR3: CASSLAGRVNTEAFF. The CDR3 nucleotides are TGTGCCAGCAGCTTAGCAGGCAGGGTGAACACTGAAGCTTTCTTT.

This rearrangement joins TRBV3-1 (or the pseudogene TRBV3-2) to TRBJ2-1; D might be TRBD2 (5 bases). Germline CDR1 and CDR2: LGHDT and YNNKEL (reference sequence). The CDR3 extends over 12 amino acids. V lost 3 bases and J 16 bases, leaving 16 bases between the germline ends. CDR3 DNA sequence: TGTGCCAGCAGCCATCTCGGGGAAGAAGAATTCTTC. It yields the protein CASSHLGEEEFF.

This chain connects TRBV28 to TRBJ2-7; D ambiguous. Trimming removed 6 bases at V and 0 bases at J, with 6 bases between. The CDR3 sequence is 12 residues long. Germline lookup yields CDR1 MDHEN and CDR2 SYDVKM. The CDR3 reads CASRESSYEQYF. CDR3 coding DNA: TGTGCCAGCAGGGAGAGCTCCTACGAGCAGTACTTC.

The J gene is TRBJ2-1, the V gene TRBV4-1; unclear D gene. Between the trimmed V and J ends, which lost 4 bases and 2 bases, there was a span of 9 bases. This CDR3 is built from 14 residues. Germline loops: CDR1 MGHRA, CDR2 YSYEKL. The CDR3 sequence is CASSPRSTYNEQFF. CDR3 nucleotide sequence: TGCGCCAGCAGCCCTAGGTCCACCTACAATGAGCAGTTCTTC.

The chain carries TRBV2 and TRBJ2-5, with 8 bases fitting TRBD2. CDR3 length equals 12 residues. The V and J ends lost 8 bases and 4 bases, in that order; junction bases with no gene match: 3. Germline CDR1 reads SNHLY; CDR2 reads FYNNEI. The CDR3 here is CASGAGGETQYF. CDR3 in DNA: TGTGCCAGCGGCGCGGGAGGAGAGACCCAGTACTTC.

V and J are TRBV4-2 and TRBJ2-1, with 11 bases fitting TRBD2. The CDR3 loop spans 16 amino acids. Per germline, CDR1 LGHNA and CDR2 YNFKEQ. V gave up 1 base and J gave up 4 bases; unmatched junction bases: 3. CDR3 coding DNA: TGTGCCAGCAGCCAAGGACTAGCGGGAACTTACAATGAGCAGTTCTTC. It codes for CASSQGLAGTYNEQFF.